A selection of T cell receptor beta chains follows, all from one sample in a study of T cells in Graves' hyperthyroidism and ophthalmopathy. TCRdb itself ran the multiplex PCR reads through MiXCR, one entry per CDR3 protein. This sample has some 620,000 distinct CDR3 sequences, with roughly 16% found just once. The sequenced sample was blood. The receptors come from a woman aged 25 to 39 with Graves' hyperthyroidism. Both conserved end residues are trimmed from each CDR3.

J | V | CDR3
TRBJ2-1 | TRBV5-1 | ASSSQDMANEQF
TRBJ2-7 | TRBV20-1 | SASLGYEQY
TRBJ2-1 | TRBV5-1 | ASSPTGIYNEQF
TRBJ1-2 | TRBV5-1 | ASSPGQEGRST
TRBJ2-7 | TRBV20-1 | SALDLRGLAGYEQY
TRBJ2-6 | TRBV7-9 | ASSLGLAGVLN
TRBJ2-1 | TRBV19 | ASSKGLADYNEQF
TRBJ2-1 | TRBV27 | ASSLSPPGGRVGYNEQF
TRBJ2-5 | TRBV20-1 | SATVQETQY
TRBJ2-1 | TRBV3-1 | ASSSGLAGVSDEQF
TRBJ2-3 | TRBV11-2 | ASSLERRTDTQY
TRBJ2-7 | TRBV6-6 | ASSYSGTTSYEQY
TRBJ2-2 | TRBV28 | ASGGGGVNTGELF
TRBJ2-7 | TRBV20-1 | SARAPSGYSYEQY
TRBJ1-1 | TRBV15 | ATSSPSRGTEAF
TRBJ1-2 | TRBV20-1 | SARRQAGPNYGYT
TRBJ2-3 | TRBV12-5 | ASSPGHNVADTQY
TRBJ2-2 | TRBV7-8 | ASSAGQGIMTGKLF
TRBJ2-3 | TRBV29-1 | SVGTRGDTQY
TRBJ2-3 | TRBV7-2 | ASSFILAGATDTQY
TRBJ1-4 | TRBV7-2 | ASSFFARAHREKLF
TRBJ1-5 | TRBV30 | AWRQGDQPQH
TRBJ1-1 | TRBV11-3 | ASSSHREVRTEAF
TRBJ1-3 | TRBV7-2 | ASSPQRGLNSGNTIY